This T cell receptor beta chain was sequenced during a study of breast tumors, draining lymph nodes, adjacent tissues. Study findings and constraints: Luminal-like breast cancer showed significantly higher tumor–nontumor repertoire similarity than basal-like. Tumor T cell lymph node origin was a supported hypothesis, not proven. Most tumor T cells seemingly derive from lymph node, then expand in tumor.

Breast cancer patients provided tissue from their axillary draining lymph nodes. This CDR3 has 14 amino acids. Trimming shortened V by 3 bases and J by 9 bases, and 16 bases separated the two germline ends. Per the germline V gene, CDR1 is SGDLS and CDR2 is YYNGEE. This clonotype appeared many times. Its matching antigen is unknown. TCRdb processed the multiplex PCR reads anew with MiXCR; each CDR3 protein has one entry. The sample lists 290,000 or so distinct CDR3 sequences, 30% occurring once. This TCR came from a female donor with breast cancer. Some clones in this sample may be carry-over from other donors' samples. The material sequenced was axillary lymph node tissue. The chain recombines TRBV9 with TRBJ1-3, with D perhaps TRBD1 (5 bases). CDR3 nucleotides: TGTGCCAGCAGCGCACATGGGGTCGGGGCCACCATATATTTT. This gives the protein CASSAHGVGATIYF.